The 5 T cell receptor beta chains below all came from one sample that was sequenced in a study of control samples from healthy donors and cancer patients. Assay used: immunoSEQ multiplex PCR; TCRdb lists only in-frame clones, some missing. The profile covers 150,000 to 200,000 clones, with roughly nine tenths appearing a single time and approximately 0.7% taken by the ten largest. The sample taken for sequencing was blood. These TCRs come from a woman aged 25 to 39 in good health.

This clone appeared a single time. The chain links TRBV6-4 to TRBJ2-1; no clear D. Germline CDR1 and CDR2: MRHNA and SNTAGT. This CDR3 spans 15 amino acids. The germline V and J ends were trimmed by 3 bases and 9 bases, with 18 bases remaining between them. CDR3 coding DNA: TGTGCCAGCAGTGAAAATGACCTTACAGCGCCTGAGCAGTTCTTC. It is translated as CASSENDLTAPEQFF.

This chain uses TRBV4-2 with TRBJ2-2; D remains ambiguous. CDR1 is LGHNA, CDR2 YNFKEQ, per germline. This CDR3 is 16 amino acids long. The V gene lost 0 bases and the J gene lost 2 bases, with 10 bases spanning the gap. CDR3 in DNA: TGTGCCAGCAGCCAAGATCTCGGTGCTAACACCGGGGAGCTGTTTTTT. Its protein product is CASSQDLGANTGELFF.

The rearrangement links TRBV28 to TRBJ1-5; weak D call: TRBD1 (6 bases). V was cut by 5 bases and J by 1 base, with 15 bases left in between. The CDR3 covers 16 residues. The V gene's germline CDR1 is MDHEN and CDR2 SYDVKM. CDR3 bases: TGTGCCAGCAGTATCCTACAGGGAGGGAGCAATCAGCCCCAGCATTTT. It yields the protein CASSILQGGSNQPQHF.

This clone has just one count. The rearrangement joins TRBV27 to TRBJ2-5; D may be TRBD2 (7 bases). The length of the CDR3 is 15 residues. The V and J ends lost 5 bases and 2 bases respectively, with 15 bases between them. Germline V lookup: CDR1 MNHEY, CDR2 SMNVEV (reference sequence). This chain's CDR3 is CASSREGRGQETQYF. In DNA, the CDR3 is TGTGCCAGCAGTCGTGAGGGGAGGGGGCAAGAGACCCAGTACTTC.

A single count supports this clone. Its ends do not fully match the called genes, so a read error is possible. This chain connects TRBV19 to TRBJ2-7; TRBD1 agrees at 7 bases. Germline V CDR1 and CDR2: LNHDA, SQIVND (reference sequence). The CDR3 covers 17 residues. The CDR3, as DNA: TGTGCCAGTAGTACCGACAGGGTGTTTTACCCCGCGAAGGACCCCTTCTTC. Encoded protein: CASSTDRVFYPAKDPFF.